This T cell receptor (beta chain) originates from a study of cytomegalovirus exposure and HLA in healthy donors. Study-wide points: When a later analysis compared HLA-associated TCR beta chains with equally common others, the HLA-associated chains turned out to be more clonally expanded and to have lower generation probabilities. Across HLA loci, a later analysis found differing TCR association rates, with DRB1 most and HLA-C fewest. An Asian-associated ancestry cluster reportedly showed fewer N-insertions than the approximately 690-donor mean in a later analysis.

V shed 4 bases, J shed 3 bases, and the junction held 5 bases outside the gene matches. The CDR3 contains 15 residues. CDR1 and CDR2 from the germline V gene are SGHTA and FQGNSA. A multiplex PCR was run with 60 Vbeta primers and 13 Jbeta primers. The table came from immunoSEQ multiplex PCR; TCRdb's copy has only in-frame clones and leaves some out. The sample yields about 94,000 clones, 76% seen once. About this clone itself: Its antigen remains unidentified.

Though nominally healthy at sampling, donors likely had unrecorded immune exposures. This TCR was sampled from a male donor in good health and CMV-seronegative. The V gene is TRBV7-2, the J gene TRBJ2-3, with 9 bases aligning to TRBD1. The sequencing input was PBMCs. The CDR3 DNA reads as TGTGCCAGCAGCTGGACAGGGGAATCGACAGATACGCAGTATTTT. Its translation: CASSWTGESTDTQYF.